This T cell receptor beta chain was obtained from a study of cytomegalovirus exposure and HLA in healthy donors. Primers for the PCR totalled 60 Vbeta and 13 Jbeta. Here immunoSEQ multiplex PCR was the method, and the copy in TCRdb shows in-frame clones only, minus some. Of about 140,000 clones in the sample, approximately 73% were seen once. V shed 3 bases and J 5 bases; nucleotides not matched to a gene: 8. Germline CDR1 reads ENHRY; CDR2 reads SYGVKD. This CDR3 has 15 amino acids. The rearrangement uses TRBV10-3 and TRBJ2-5; 8 bases are a match to TRBD1. The receptor's source is a woman between 40 and 50 years old in good health and CMV-seronegative. The sequencing input was PBMCs. The CDR3 DNA reads TGTGCCATCAGTGACCGGGACAGGAGTAGGGAGACCCAGTACTTC. It translates to CAISDRDRSRETQYF.